A selection of T cell receptor beta chains follows, all from one sample in a study of spatial heterogeneity in lung cancer. TCRdb independently ran MiXCR on the 5' RACE reads; one entry per CDR3 protein. The table has around 92,000 distinct CDR3 sequences, 10% to 15% seen once. The sequenced sample was PBMCs, obtained at surgery. Receptors were obtained from a male donor with early-stage non-small cell lung cancer. Both conserved end residues are part of each CDR3. The order of the fields is J gene, clone size, D gene, V gene, CDR3 protein, CDR3 DNA. D genes are given only for firm matches. Size is omitted from some rows. Given values are once, few, many or a class for expanded clones.

TRBJ2-3 few . TRBV6-1 CASSDGVQDTQYF TGTGCCAGCAGTGATGGGGTACAAGATACGCAGTATTTT
TRBJ1-1 . . TRBV6-6 CASSYSSPQNTVAFF TGTGCCAGCAGTTATTCGTCCCCCCAGAACACTGTAGCTTTCTTT
TRBJ1-1 . . TRBV20-1 CSARRDSTMNTEAFF TGCAGTGCTAGACGGGATTCGACTATGAACACTGAAGCTTTCTTT
TRBJ2-7 many TRBD2 TRBV4-1 CASSQEYSGDYEQYF TGCGCCAGCAGCCAAGAGTATAGCGGGGACTACGAGCAGTACTTC
TRBJ1-5 many . TRBV11-2 CASSLTENQPQHF TGTGCCAGCAGCTTAACAGAAAATCAGCCCCAGCATTTT
TRBJ2-1 . TRBD1 TRBV20-1 CSARRTGGGEQFF TGCAGTGCCCGTAGGACAGGGGGAGGTGAGCAGTTCTTC
TRBJ1-2 . . TRBV12-3/TRBV12-4 CASRGSDYGYTF TGTGCCAGCCGGGGATCAGACTATGGCTACACCTTC
TRBJ1-5 few TRBD1 TRBV7-2 CASSWDRENQPQHF TGTGCCAGCAGTTGGGACAGGGAGAATCAGCCCCAGCATTTT
TRBJ2-1 few TRBD2 TRBV10-3 CAIRPGLAGLNEQFF TGTGCCATCAGACCCGGACTAGCGGGACTCAATGAGCAGTTCTTC
TRBJ1-2 . . TRBV4-3 CASSQEARPYGYTF TGCGCCAGCAGCCAAGAAGCAAGACCTTATGGCTACACCTTC
TRBJ2-5 . TRBD2 TRBV23-1 CASSRLRDYDQETQYF TGCGCCAGCAGTCGACTCCGGGACTACGACCAAGAGACCCAGTACTTC
TRBJ1-6 few . TRBV11-2 CASSSRGFSSYNSPLHF TGTGCCAGCAGCTCCAGGGGCTTTAGCTCCTATAATTCACCCCTCCACTTT
TRBJ2-1 few TRBD2 TRBV6-1 CASSEAVSGSSYNEQFF TGTGCCAGCAGTGAAGCGGTGAGCGGGAGCTCCTACAATGAGCAGTTCTTC
TRBJ1-2 . . TRBV7-9 CASSLALGPTNYGYTF TGTGCCAGCAGCTTAGCGCTAGGCCCTACTAACTATGGCTACACCTTC
TRBJ2-3 few . TRBV7-2 CASSFWAVTDTQYF TGTGCCAGCAGCTTTTGGGCGGTTACAGATACGCAGTATTTT
TRBJ2-5 many TRBD2 TRBV5-1 CASGPRLAGLQETQYF TGCGCCAGCGGCCCCCGGCTAGCGGGCCTTCAAGAGACCCAGTACTTC
TRBJ1-1 . . TRBV20-1 CSASGATAMNTEAFF TGCAGTGCTAGTGGGGCGACAGCCATGAACACTGAAGCTTTCTTT
TRBJ2-1 . TRBD2 TRBV11-2 CASRRLAGSSYNEQFF TGTGCCAGCAGACGATTAGCGGGGAGCTCCTACAATGAGCAGTTCTTC
TRBJ1-2 few . TRBV6-2/TRBV6-3 CASSYSSLERNGYTF TGTGCCAGCAGTTACTCCTCGCTAGAGCGGAATGGCTACACCTTC
TRBJ2-3 once . TRBV29-1 CSVEMEGATDTQYF TGCAGCGTTGAAATGGAGGGAGCGACAGATACGCAGTATTTT
TRBJ1-5 few TRBD1 TRBV7-9 CASSLGKQGAGNQPQHF TGTGCCAGCAGCTTAGGGAAACAGGGGGCTGGGAATCAGCCCCAGCATTTT
TRBJ2-2 . TRBD2 TRBV25-1 CASSGPAGGHGELFF TGTGCCAGCAGTGGACCAGCGGGAGGTCACGGGGAGCTGTTTTTT
TRBJ2-3 few TRBD2 TRBV9 CASSAAPGLGTDTQYF TGTGCCAGCAGCGCGGCTCCGGGACTAGGCACAGATACGCAGTATTTT
TRBJ2-7 many . TRBV18 CASSPASSYEQYF TGTGCCAGCTCACCAGCAAGTTCCTACGAGCAGTACTTC
TRBJ2-3 many TRBD2 TRBV7-8 CASSSGLAGGRGTDTQYF TGTGCCAGCAGCTCAGGACTAGCGGGGGGCCGGGGCACAGATACGCAGTATTTT
TRBJ2-4 . . TRBV19 CASSIGSENIQYF TGTGCCAGTAGTATAGGCTCAGAAAACATTCAGTACTTC
TRBJ2-3 . . TRBV3-1 CASSPGLTDTQYF TGTGCCAGCAGCCCAGGACTTACAGATACGCAGTATTTT
TRBJ2-1 few TRBD2 TRBV24-1 CATSDERGFTEQFF TGTGCCACCAGTGATGAGCGGGGGTTCACTGAGCAGTTCTTC
TRBJ2-7 few TRBD2 TRBV7-2 CASSSTSGRYEQYF TGTGCCAGCAGCTCCACTAGCGGGAGGTACGAGCAGTACTTC
TRBJ1-2 many . TRBV12-3/TRBV12-4 CASSLQGRNYGYTF TGTGCCAGCAGTTTACAGGGGCGGAACTATGGCTACACCTTC
TRBJ2-7 few TRBD2 TRBV2 CASSDLAGAVEQYF TGTGCCAGCAGTGATCTAGCGGGAGCTGTAGAGCAGTACTTC
TRBJ1-4 many . TRBV5-1 CASSLNVLSTNEKLFF TGCGCCAGCAGCTTGAATGTACTTTCAACTAATGAAAAACTGTTTTTT
TRBJ2-7 many . TRBV28 CASSLEQGRDVEQYF TGTGCCAGCAGTTTGGAGCAGGGGCGTGATGTTGAGCAGTACTTC
TRBJ2-5 . TRBD2 TRBV25-1 CASSAAGQETQYF TGTGCCAGCAGTGCAGCGGGACAAGAGACCCAGTACTTC
TRBJ1-3 . . TRBV7-9 CASIPLSSGNTIYF TGTGCCAGCATCCCTTTGAGCTCTGGAAACACCATATATTTT
TRBJ2-7 few . TRBV5-1 CASSVGTASYEQYF TGCGCCAGCAGCGTCGGGACGGCTTCCTACGAGCAGTACTTC
TRBJ2-5 . . TRBV29-1 CSQLGGGRETQYF TGCAGCCAACTTGGGGGCGGCCGAGAGACCCAGTACTTC
TRBJ1-4 few . TRBV7-2 CASSPRWASNGKLFF TGTGCCAGCAGCCCCAGGTGGGCTTCCAACGGAAAACTGTTTTTT
TRBJ2-5 few TRBD1 TRBV12-3/TRBV12-4 CASSQTGGRETQYF TGTGCCAGCAGCCAGACAGGGGGCAGGGAGACCCAGTACTTC